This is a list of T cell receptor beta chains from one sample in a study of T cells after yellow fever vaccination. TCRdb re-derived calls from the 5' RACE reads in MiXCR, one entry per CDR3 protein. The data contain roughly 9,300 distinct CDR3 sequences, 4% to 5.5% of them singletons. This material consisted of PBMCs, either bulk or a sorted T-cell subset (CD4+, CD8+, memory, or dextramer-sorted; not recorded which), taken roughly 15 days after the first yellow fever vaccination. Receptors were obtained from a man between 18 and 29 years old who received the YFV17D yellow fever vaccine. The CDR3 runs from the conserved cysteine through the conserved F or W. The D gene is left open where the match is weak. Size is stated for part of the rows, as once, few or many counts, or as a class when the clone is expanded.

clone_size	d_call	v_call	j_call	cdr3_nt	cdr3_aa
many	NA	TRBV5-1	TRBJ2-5	TGCGCCAGCAGCTTGGGCGAGAAGACCCAGTACTTC	CASSLGEKTQYF
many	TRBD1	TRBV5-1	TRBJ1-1	TGCGCCAGCAGCCCGCGACAGGGGACTGAAGCTTTCTTT	CASSPRQGTEAFF
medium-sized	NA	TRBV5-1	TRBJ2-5	TGCGCCAGCAGCTTGGAAGTCCGACGTGTGGTTCAAGAGACCCAGTACTTC	CASSLEVRRVVQETQYF
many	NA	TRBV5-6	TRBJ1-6	TGTGCCAGCAGCTTTATAGGGGCCACCTCACCCCTCCACTTT	CASSFIGATSPLHF
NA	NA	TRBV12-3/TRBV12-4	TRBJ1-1	TGTGCCAGCAGCCCGAGGAGTTCCATGAACACTGAAGCTTTCTTT	CASSPRSSMNTEAFF
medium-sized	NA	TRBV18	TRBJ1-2	TGTGCCAGCTCACCTGGGCGAAATGGCTACACCTTC	CASSPGRNGYTF
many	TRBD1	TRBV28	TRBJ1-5	TGTGCCAGCAGGACAGGGATCAATCAGCCCCAGCATTTT	CASRTGINQPQHF
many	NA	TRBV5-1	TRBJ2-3	TGCGCCAGCAGCTTGGGTAGCGTGGGCACAGATACGCAGTATTTT	CASSLGSVGTDTQYF
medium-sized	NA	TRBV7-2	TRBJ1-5	TGTGCCAGCAGCTTTGCAGTGAGCAATCAGCCCCAGCATTTT	CASSFAVSNQPQHF
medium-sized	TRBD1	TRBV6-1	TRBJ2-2	TGTGCCAGCAGGGAATCCGGGACAGGGCCCACCGGGGAGCTGTTTTTT	CASRESGTGPTGELFF
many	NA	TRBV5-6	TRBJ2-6	TGTGCCAGCACCCCAGACTTATCTGGGGCCAACGTCCTGACTTTC	CASTPDLSGANVLTF
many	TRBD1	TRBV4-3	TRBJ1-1	TGCGCCAGCAGCCTAGGACAGGTCATGAACACTGAAGCTTTCTTT	CASSLGQVMNTEAFF
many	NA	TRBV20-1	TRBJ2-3	TGCAGTGCAAACGGGGGCGGGCCAGATACGCAGTATTTT	CSANGGGPDTQYF
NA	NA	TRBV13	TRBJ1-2	TGTGCCAGCAGCTTAGTAATGGGTAGAACCTTC	CASSLVMGRTF
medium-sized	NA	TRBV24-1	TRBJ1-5	TGTGCCACCCGTTCGGCCGAGGGGCAAAATCAGCCCCAGCATTTT	CATRSAEGQNQPQHF
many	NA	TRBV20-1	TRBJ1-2	TGCAGTGCTAGAGATGTTGGCTACACCTTC	CSARDVGYTF
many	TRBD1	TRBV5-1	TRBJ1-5	TGCGCCAGCAGAGAGGGGACAGGGGAAAATCAGCCCCAGCATTTT	CASREGTGENQPQHF
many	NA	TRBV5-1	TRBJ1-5	TGCGCCAGCAGCTTAGGGTTTGGTGGGGGTAATCAGCCCCAGCATTTT	CASSLGFGGGNQPQHF
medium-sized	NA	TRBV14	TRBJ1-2	TGTGCCAGCAGCAGGCAGAACTATGGCTACACCTTC	CASSRQNYGYTF
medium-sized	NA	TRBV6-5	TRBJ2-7	TGTGCCAGCAGTTATAGGGAGAGCTCCTACGAGCAGTACTTC	CASSYRESSYEQYF
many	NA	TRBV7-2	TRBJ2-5	TGTGCCAGCAGCTTAGATAGGACCCAAGAGACCCAGTACTTC	CASSLDRTQETQYF
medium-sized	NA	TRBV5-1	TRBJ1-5	TGCGCCAGCAGCTTGGAGAGGATGGATCAGCCCCAGCATTTT	CASSLERMDQPQHF
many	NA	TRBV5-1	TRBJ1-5	TGCGCCAGCTCAACCGGGGAGTTCGATCAGCCCCAGCATTTT	CASSTGEFDQPQHF
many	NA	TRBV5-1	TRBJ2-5	TGCGCCAGCAGCCGCCTGGAAGGCCAAGAGACCCAGTACTTC	CASSRLEGQETQYF
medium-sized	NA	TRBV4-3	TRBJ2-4	TGCGCCAGCAGCTCACAGACAGGCTCAAAAAACATTCAGTACTTC	CASSSQTGSKNIQYF
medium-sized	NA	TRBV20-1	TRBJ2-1	TGCAGTGCTAGAGATGAGAGCTCCTACAATGAGCAGTTCTTC	CSARDESSYNEQFF
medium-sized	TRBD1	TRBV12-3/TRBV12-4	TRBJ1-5	TGTGCCAGCAGTTCCGGACAGGGGGATCAGCCCCAGCATTTT	CASSSGQGDQPQHF
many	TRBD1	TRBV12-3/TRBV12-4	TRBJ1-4	TGTGCCAGCAGCCCCGGGACAGGGGTGGAGAAACTGTTTTTT	CASSPGTGVEKLFF
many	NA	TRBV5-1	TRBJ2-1	TGCGCCAGCAGCTTGGAAGGGGCGCAGTTCTTC	CASSLEGAQFF
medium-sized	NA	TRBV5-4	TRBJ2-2	TGTGCCAGCAGCTTGGTAGACGGCGGGGAGCTGTTTTTT	CASSLVDGGELFF
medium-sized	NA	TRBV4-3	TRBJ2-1	TGCGCCAGCAGCCAAGACGCTCTGGGAGCGGACACGTACAATGAGCAGTTCTTC	CASSQDALGADTYNEQFF
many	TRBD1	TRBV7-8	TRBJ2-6	TGTGCCAGCAGCTTAGGCCAGGACAGGTTGCCATCTGGGGCCAACGTCCTGACTTTC	CASSLGQDRLPSGANVLTF
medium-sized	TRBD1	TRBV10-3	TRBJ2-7	TGTGCCACCCGCCGGGACAGGGGATCTGAGCAGTACTTC	CATRRDRGSEQYF
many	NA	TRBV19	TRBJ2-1	TGTGCCAGTAGTGGAAACAGTTACAATGAGCAGTTCTTC	CASSGNSYNEQFF
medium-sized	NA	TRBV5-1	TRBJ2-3	TGCGCCAGCAGCCCCTCTTGGGGGGAAGGCCCAGATACGCAGTATTTT	CASSPSWGEGPDTQYF
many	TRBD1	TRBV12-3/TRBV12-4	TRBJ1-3	TGTGCCAGCAGAACGACAGGGAACTCCGGAAACACCATATATTTT	CASRTTGNSGNTIYF
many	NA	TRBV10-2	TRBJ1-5	TGCGCCAGCTCCCGACAGACCCCCACGCCCCAGCATTTT	CASSRQTPTPQHF
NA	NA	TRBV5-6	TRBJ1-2	TGTGCCAGCAGATTCGCGACAGGTGGCTACACCTTC	CASRFATGGYTF
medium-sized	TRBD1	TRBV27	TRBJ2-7	TGTGCCAGCAGTTTCCAACAGGGGGACGAGCAGTACTTC	CASSFQQGDEQYF
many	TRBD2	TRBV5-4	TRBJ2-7	TGTGCCAGCAGCCGGGGAGGCGCGGGGGGATCCTACGAGCAGTACTTC	CASSRGGAGGSYEQYF
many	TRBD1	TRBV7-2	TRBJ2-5	TGTGCCAGCAGCTCGGGACAGGGGACAGAGACCCAGTACTTC	CASSSGQGTETQYF
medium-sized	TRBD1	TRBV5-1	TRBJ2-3	TGCGCCAGCAGCTTCTCCGGGACAGGGGTGGCAGATACGCAGTATTTT	CASSFSGTGVADTQYF
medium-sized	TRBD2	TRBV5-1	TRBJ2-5	TGCGCCAGCAGCTTGGGTCCTAGCGGGGGGGCTGAAGAGACCCAGTACTTC	CASSLGPSGGAEETQYF
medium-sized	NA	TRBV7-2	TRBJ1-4	TGTGCCAGCAGGGCAGCACCAACTAATGAAAAACTGTTTTTT	CASRAAPTNEKLFF
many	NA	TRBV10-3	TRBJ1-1	TGTGCCATCAGTGGGACCGCAGAGAACACTGAAGCTTTCTTT	CAISGTAENTEAFF
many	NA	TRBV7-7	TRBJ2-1	TGTGCTAGCAGCCCGGGCCATGACAATGAGCAGTTCTTC	CASSPGHDNEQFF
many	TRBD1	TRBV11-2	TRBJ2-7	TGTGCCAGCAGCCGGGACAGCTCCTACGAGCAGTACTTC	CASSRDSSYEQYF
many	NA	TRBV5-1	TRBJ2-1	TGCGCCAGCAGCTTTGCGTCAGGGCTCAATGAGCAGTTCTTC	CASSFASGLNEQFF
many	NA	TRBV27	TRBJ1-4	TGTGCCAGCAGACGATCGTGGAGGGGGTTAGAAAAACTGTTTTTT	CASRRSWRGLEKLFF
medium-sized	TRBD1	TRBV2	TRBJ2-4	TGTGCCAGCAGCGCCCGCAGGGGGCAGAACATTCAGTACTTC	CASSARRGQNIQYF
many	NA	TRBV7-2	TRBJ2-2	TGTGCCAGCAGTCCCAGGAGGGAGAGCACCGGGGAGCTGTTTTTT	CASSPRRESTGELFF
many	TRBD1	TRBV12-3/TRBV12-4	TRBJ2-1	TGTGCCAGCAGCCATGGACAGGGGGCTTACAATGAGCAGTTCTTC	CASSHGQGAYNEQFF
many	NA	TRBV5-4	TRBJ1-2	TGTGCCAGCCGGCGGGTTGGGATAATTAACTATGGCTACACCTTC	CASRRVGIINYGYTF
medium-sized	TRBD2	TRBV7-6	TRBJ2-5	TGTGCGAGCGGGAACGGCGGGGCAGAGACCCAGTACTTC	CASGNGGAETQYF
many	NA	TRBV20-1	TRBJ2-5	TGCAGTGCTTTGACACACCAAGAGACCCAGTACTTC	CSALTHQETQYF
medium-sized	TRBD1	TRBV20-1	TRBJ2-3	TGCAGTGCTCTTCGGGACAGGGCGGTGTATACGCAGTATTTT	CSALRDRAVYTQYF
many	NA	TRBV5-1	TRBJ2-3	TGCGCCAGCAGCTTGGAAGGGTCGGTAGCGGATACGCAGTATTTT	CASSLEGSVADTQYF
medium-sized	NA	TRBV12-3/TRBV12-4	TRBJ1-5	TGTGCCAGCAGCTGGGAGGAGAGCAATCAGCCCCAGCATTTT	CASSWEESNQPQHF
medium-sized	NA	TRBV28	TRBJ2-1	TGTGCCAGCAGTTTGCGGGGCGCGGGGTACAATGAGCAGTTCTTC	CASSLRGAGYNEQFF